The source of this T cell receptor beta chain is a study of T-cell memory formation after mild COVID-19. Overall study findings and caveats: Day 15 to 85 contracting clones showed balanced CD4/CD8; day 15 to 37 expanders favored CD4+. In pre-infection memory, a portion of responding clones appeared, which suggested that cross-reactive memory joined.

TCRdb reprocessed the 5' RACE reads with MiXCR, giving one entry per CDR3 protein. The table lists about 200,000 distinct CDR3 sequences, roughly 10% of them singletons. This clonotype has more than one count but fewer than ten. Its antigen is currently unknown. Per the germline V gene, CDR1 is MGHRA and CDR2 is YSYEKL. V was clipped by 1 base and J by 12 bases, with 10 bases between them. The CDR3 covers 13 residues. The chain is built from TRBV4-1 and TRBJ1-6; no definite D call. The receptor's source is a man in his late teens or twenties who had mild COVID-19 (a few samples of this study predate the infection). Cell type and time point are not known. The sequenced material came from PBMCs or a T cell subset sorted from them (not recorded which). CDR3: CASSQVHGGPLHF. CDR3 bases: TGCGCCAGCAGCCAAGTACACGGTGGACCCCTCCACTTT.